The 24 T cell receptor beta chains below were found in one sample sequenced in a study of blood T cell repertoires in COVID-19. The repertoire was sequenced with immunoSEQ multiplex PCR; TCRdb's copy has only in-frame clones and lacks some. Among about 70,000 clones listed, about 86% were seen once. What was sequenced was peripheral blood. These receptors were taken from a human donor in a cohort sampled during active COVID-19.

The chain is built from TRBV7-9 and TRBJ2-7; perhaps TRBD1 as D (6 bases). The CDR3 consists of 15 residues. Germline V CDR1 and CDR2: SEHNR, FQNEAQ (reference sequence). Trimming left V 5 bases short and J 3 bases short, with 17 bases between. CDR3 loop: CASSPAAGTSYEQYF. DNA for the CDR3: TGTGCCAGCAGCCCCGCTGCAGGGACAAGCTACGAGCAGTACTTC.

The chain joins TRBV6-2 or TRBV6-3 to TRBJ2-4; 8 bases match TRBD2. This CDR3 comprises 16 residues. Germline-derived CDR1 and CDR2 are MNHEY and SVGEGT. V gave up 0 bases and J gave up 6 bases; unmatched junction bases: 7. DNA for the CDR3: TGTGCCAGCAGTTACTCCTATGGCGGGGGGCTAAACATTCAGTACTTC. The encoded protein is CASSYSYGGGLNIQYF.

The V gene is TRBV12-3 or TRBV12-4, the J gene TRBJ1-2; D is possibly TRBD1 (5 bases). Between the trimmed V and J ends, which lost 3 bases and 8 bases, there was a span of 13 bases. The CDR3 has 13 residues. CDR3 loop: CASSFTRVGGYTF. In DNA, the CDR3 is TGTGCCAGCAGTTTCACCAGGGTTGGCGGCTACACCTTC.

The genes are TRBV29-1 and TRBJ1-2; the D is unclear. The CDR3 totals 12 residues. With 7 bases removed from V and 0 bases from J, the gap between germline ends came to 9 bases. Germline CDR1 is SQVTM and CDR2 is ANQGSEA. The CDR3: CSADNSNYGYTF. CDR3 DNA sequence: TGCAGCGCCGACAATTCTAACTATGGCTACACCTTC.

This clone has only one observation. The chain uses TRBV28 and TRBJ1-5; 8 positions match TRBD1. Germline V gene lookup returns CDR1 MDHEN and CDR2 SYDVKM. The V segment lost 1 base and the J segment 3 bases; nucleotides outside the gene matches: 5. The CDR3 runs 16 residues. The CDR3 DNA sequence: TGTGCCAGCAGTTTATTGACAGGGGTCTCCAATCAGCCCCAGCATTTT. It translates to CASSLLTGVSNQPQHF.

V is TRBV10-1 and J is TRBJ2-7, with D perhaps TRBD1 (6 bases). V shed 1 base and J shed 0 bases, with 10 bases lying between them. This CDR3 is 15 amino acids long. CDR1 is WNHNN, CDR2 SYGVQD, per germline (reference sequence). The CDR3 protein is CASSEWGQSSYEQYF. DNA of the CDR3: TGCGCCAGCAGTGAGTGGGGACAAAGCTCCTACGAGCAGTACTTC.

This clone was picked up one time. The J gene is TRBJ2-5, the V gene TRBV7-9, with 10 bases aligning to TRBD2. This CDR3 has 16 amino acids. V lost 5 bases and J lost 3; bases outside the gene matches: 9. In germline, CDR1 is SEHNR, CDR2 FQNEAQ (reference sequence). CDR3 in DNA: TGTGCCAGCAGCGGAAAACTAGCGGGGAAGAAAGAGACCCAGTACTTC. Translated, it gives CASSGKLAGKKETQYF.

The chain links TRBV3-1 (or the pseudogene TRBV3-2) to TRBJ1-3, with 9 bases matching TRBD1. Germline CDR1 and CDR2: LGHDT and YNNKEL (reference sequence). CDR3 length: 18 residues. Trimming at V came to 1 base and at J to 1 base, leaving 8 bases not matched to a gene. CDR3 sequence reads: CASSQGVGQGRSGNTIYF. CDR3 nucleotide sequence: TGTGCCAGCAGCCAAGGCGTGGGACAGGGTCGTTCTGGAAACACCATATATTTT.

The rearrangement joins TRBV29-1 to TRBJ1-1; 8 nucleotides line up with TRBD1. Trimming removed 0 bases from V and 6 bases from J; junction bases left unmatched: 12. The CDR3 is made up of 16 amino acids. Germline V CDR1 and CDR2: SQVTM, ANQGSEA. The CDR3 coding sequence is TGCAGCGTTGAAGACCCACCACTTCGGACAGGGCCTGAAGCTTTCTTT. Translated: CSVEDPPLRTGPEAFF.

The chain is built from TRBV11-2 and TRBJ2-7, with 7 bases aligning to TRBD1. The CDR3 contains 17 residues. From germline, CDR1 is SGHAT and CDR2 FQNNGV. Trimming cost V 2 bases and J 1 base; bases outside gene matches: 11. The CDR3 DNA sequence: TGTGCCAGCAGCTTACGACAGGGTTTCCCTATTTCCTACGAGCAGTACTTC. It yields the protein CASSLRQGFPISYEQYF.

For the CDR3, the DNA is TGTGCCAGTAGTATCCTTCGGCAGGGGCTCGGAGATACGCAGTATTTT. Its translation: CASSILRQGLGDTQYF. The chain uses TRBV19 and TRBJ2-3, with D maybe TRBD1 (6 bases). This CDR3 has 16 amino acids. Looked up from germline, CDR1 is LNHDA and CDR2 is SQIVND (reference sequence). V was pared by 3 bases and J by 5 bases, with 18 bases between.

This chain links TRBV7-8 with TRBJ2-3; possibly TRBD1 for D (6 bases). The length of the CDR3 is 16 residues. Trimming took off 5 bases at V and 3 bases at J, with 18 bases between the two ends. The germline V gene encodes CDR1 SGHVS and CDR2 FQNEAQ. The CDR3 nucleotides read TGTGCCAGCAGCCCACTACAGGGTGGAGAAACAGATACGCAGTATTTT. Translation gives CASSPLQGGETDTQYF.

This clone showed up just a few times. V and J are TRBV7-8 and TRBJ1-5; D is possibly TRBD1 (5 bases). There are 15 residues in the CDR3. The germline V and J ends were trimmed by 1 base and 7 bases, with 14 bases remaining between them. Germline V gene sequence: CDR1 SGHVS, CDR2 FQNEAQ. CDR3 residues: CASSLDGGGGQPQHF. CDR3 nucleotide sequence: TGTGCCAGCAGCTTAGACGGGGGTGGCGGACAGCCCCAGCATTTT. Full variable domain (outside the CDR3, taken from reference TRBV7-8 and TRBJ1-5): GAGVSQSPRYKVAKRGQDVALRCDPISGHVSLFWYQQALGQGPEFLTYFQNEAQLDKSGLPSDRFFAERPEGSVSTLKIQRTQQEDSAVYLCASSLDGGGGQPQHFGDGTRLSIL.

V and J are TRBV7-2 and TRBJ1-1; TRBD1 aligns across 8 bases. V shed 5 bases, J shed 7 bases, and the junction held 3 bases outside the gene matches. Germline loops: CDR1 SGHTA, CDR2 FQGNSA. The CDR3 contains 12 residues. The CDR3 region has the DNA TGTGCCAGCAGCCTTGGACAGGGTGAAGCTTTCTTT. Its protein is CASSLGQGEAFF. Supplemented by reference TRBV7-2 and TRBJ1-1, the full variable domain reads GAGVSQSPSNKVTEKGKDVELRCDPISGHTALYWYRQSLGQGLEFLIYFQGNSAPDKSGLPSDRFSAERTGGSVSTLTIQRTQQEDSAVYLCASSLGQGEAFFGQGTRLTVV.

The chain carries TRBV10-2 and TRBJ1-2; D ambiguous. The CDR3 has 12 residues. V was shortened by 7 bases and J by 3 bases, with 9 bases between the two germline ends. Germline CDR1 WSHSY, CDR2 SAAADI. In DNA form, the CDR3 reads TGCGCCAGCAATCTAGGAGACTATGGCTACACCTTC. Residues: CASNLGDYGYTF.

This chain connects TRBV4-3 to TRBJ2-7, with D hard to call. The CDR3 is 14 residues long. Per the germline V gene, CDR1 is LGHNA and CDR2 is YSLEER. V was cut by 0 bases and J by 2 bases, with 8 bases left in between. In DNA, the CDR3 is TGCGCCAGCAGCCAAGAATACTCCACCTACGAGCAGTACTTC. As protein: CASSQEYSTYEQYF.

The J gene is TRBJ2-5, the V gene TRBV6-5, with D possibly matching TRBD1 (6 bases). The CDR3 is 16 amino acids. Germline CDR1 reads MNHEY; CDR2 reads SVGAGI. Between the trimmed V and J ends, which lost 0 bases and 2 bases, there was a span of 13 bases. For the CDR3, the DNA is TGTGCCAGCAGTTACTCCGGACAGATCTTTCAAGAGACCCAGTACTTC. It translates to CASSYSGQIFQETQYF.

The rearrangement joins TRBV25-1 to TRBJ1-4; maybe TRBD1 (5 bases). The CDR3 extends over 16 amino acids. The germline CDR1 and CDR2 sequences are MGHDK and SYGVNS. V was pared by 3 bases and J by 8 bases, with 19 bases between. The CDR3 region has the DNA TGTGCCAGCAGTGACCCCACCCAGGGATCGTGGGAAAAACTGTTTTTT. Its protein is CASSDPTQGSWEKLFF.

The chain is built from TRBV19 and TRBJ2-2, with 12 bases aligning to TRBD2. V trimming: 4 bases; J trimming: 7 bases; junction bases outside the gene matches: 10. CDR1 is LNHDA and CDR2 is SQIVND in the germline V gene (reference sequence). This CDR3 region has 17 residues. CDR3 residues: CASSKKLAGGTFGELFF. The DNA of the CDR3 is TGTGCCAGTAGTAAGAAACTAGCGGGGGGCACATTCGGGGAGCTGTTTTTT.

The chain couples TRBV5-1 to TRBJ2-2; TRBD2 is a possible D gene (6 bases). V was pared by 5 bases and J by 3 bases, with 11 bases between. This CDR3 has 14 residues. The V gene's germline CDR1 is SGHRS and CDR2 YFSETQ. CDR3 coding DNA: TGCGCCAGCAGGGCAGGAGGGGACACCGGGGAGCTGTTTTTT. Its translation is CASRAGGDTGELFF.

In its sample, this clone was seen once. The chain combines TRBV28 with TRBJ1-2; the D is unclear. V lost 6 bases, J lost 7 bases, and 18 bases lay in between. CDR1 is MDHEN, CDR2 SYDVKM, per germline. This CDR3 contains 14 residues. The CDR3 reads CASSLPGMPPGYTF. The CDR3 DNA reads TGTGCCAGCAGCCTCCCGGGGATGCCCCCTGGCTACACCTTC.

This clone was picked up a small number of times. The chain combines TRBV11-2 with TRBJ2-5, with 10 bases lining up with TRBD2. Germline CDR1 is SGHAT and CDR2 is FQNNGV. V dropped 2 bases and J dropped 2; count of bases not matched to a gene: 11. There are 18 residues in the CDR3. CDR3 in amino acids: CASSLLPGASGGQETQYF. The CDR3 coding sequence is TGTGCCAGCAGCTTACTCCCGGGGGCTAGCGGGGGACAAGAGACCCAGTACTTC.

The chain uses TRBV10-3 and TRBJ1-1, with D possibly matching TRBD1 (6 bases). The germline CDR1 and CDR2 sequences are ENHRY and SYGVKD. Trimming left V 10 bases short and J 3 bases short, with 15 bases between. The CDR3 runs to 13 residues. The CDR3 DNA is TGTGCCACCGAGACAGGCAGGGACACTGAAGCTTTCTTT. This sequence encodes CATETGRDTEAFF.

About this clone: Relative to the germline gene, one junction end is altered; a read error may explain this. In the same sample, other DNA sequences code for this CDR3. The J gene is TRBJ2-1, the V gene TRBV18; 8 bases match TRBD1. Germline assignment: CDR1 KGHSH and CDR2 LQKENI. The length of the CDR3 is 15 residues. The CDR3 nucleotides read TGTGCCAGCTCACCACCGGCGGCAGGGGGCAATGAACAGTTCTTC. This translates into CASSPPAAGGNEQFF. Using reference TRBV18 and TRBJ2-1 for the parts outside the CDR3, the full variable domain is NAGVMQNPRHLVRRRGQEARLRCSPMKGHSHVYWYRQLPEEGLKFMVYLQKENIIDESGMPKERFSAEFPKEGPSILRIQQVVRGDSAAYFCASSPPAAGGNEQFFGPGTRLTVL.